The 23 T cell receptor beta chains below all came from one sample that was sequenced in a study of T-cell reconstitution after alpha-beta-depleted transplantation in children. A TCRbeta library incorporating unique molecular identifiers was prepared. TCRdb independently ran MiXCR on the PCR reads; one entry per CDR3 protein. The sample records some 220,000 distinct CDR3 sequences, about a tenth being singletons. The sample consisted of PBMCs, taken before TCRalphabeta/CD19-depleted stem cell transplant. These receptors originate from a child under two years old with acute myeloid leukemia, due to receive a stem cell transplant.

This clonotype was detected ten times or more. The CDR3 sequence: CASSLETTSGADTQYF. The CDR3 DNA sequence: TGTGCCAGCAGCTTAGAAACCACTAGCGGGGCAGATACGCAGTATTTT. The rearrangement uses TRBV7-2 and TRBJ2-3, with TRBD2 identical over 10 bases. Germline V gene sequence: CDR1 SGHTA, CDR2 FQGNSA. The CDR3 covers 16 residues. Trimming at V came to 1 base and at J to 4 bases, leaving 5 bases not matched to a gene.

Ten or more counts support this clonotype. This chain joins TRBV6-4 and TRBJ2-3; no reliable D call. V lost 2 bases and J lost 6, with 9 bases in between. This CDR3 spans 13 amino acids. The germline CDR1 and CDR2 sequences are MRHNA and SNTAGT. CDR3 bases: TGTGCCAGCAGTGACCCCAGTACGGATACGCAGTATTTT. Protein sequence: CASSDPSTDTQYF.

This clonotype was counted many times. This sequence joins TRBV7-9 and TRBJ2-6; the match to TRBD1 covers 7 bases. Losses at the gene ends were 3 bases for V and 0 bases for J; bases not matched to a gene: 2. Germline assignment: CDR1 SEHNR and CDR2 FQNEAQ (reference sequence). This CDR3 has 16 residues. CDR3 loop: CASSLGTDSGANVLTF. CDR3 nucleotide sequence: TGTGCCAGCAGCTTGGGGACAGACTCTGGGGCCAACGTCCTGACTTTC. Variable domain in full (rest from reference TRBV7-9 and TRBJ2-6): DTGVSQNPRHKITKRGQNVTFRCDPISEHNRLYWYRQTLGQGPEFLTYFQNEAQLEKSRLLSDRFSAERPKGSFSTLEIQRTEQGDSAMYLCASSLGTDSGANVLTFGAGSRLTVL.

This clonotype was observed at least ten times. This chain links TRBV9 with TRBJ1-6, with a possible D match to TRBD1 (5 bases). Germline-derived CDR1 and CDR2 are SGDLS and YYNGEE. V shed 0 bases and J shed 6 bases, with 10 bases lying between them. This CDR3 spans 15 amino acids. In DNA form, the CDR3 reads TGTGCCAGCAGCGTAGGAGGGGTCCGTAATTCACCCCTCCACTTT. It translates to CASSVGGVRNSPLHF.

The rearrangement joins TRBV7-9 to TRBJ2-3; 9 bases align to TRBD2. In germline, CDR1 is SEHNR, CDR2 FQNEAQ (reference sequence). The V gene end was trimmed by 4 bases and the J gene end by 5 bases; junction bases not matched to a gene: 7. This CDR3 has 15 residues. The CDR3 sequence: CASSYGTSIQDTQYF. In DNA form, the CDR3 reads TGTGCCAGCAGCTACGGGACTAGCATACAAGATACGCAGTATTTT.

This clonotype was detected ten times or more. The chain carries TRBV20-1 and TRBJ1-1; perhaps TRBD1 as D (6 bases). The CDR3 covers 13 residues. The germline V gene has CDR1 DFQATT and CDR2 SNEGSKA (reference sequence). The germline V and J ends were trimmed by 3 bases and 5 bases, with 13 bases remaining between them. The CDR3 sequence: CSARPGVGTEAFF. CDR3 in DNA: TGCAGTGCTAGGCCAGGGGTGGGAACTGAAGCTTTCTTT.

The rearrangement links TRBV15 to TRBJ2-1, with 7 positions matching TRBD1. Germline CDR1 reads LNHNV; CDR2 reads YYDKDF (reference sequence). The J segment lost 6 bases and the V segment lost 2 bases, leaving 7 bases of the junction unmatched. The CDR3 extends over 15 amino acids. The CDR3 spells CATSRPGQQSNEQFF. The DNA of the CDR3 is TGTGCCACCAGCAGACCGGGACAGCAATCCAATGAGCAGTTCTTC.

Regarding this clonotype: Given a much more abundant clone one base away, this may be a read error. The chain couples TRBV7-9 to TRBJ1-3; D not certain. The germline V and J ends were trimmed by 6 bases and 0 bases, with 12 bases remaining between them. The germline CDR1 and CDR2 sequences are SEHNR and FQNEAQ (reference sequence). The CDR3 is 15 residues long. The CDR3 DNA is TGTGCCAGCAGTCATGTAGTCCTCTCTGGAAACACCATATATTTT. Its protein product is CASSHVVLSGNTIYF.

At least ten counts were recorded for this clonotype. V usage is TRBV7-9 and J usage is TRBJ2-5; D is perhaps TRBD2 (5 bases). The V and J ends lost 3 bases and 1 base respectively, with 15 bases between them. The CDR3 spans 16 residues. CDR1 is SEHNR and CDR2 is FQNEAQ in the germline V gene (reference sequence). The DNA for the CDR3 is TGTGCCAGCAGCTTCGCCGGGTCTAGCTTCCAAGAGACCCAGTACTTC. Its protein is CASSFAGSSFQETQYF.

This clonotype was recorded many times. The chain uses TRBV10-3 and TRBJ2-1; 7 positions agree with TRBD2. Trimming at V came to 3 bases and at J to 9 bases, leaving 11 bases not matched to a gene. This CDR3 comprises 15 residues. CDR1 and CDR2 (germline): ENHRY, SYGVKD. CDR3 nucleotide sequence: TGTGCCATCAGTGACCCGTCTAGCGGTCTTGGTGAGCAGTTCTTC. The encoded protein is CAISDPSSGLGEQFF.

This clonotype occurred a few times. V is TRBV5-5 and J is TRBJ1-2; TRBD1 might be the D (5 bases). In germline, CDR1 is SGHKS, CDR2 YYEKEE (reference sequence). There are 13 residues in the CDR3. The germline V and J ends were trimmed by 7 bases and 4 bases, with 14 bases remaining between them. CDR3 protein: CASRPGQTYGYTF. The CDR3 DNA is TGTGCCAGCCGGCCGGGGCAGACCTATGGCTACACCTTC.

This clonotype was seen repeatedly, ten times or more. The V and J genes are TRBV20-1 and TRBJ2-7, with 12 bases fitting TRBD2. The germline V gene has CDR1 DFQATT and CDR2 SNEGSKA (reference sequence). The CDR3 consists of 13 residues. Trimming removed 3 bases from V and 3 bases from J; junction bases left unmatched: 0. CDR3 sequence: CSARTSGSYEQYF. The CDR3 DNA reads TGCAGTGCTAGGACTAGCGGGAGCTACGAGCAGTACTTC.

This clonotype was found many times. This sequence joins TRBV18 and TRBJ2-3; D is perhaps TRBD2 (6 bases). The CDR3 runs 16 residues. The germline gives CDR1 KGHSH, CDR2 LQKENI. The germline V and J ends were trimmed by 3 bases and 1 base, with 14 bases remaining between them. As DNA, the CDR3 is TGTGCCAGCTCACCCCCCGTTGGCGGGGGCACAGATACGCAGTATTTT. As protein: CASSPPVGGGTDTQYF.

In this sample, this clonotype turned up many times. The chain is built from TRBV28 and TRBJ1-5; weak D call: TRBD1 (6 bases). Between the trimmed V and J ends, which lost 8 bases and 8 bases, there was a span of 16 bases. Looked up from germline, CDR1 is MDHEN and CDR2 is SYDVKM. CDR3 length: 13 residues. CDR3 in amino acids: CASQVGAGEPQHF. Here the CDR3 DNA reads TGTGCCAGCCAGGTGGGGGCCGGAGAGCCCCAGCATTTT.

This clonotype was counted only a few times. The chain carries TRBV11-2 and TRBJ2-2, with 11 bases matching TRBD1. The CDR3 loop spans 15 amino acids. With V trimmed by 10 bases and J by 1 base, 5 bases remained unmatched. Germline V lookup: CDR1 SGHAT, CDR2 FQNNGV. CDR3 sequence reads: CANKGTGGNTGELFF. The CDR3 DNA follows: TGTGCCAACAAAGGGACAGGGGGGAACACCGGGGAGCTGTTTTTT.

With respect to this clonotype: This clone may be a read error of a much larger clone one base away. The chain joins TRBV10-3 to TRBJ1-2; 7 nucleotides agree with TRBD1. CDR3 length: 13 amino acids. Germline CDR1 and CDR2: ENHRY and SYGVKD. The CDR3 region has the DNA TGTGCCATCAGAAGAGACAGGGAGTATGGCGACACCTTC. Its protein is CAIRRDREYGDTF.

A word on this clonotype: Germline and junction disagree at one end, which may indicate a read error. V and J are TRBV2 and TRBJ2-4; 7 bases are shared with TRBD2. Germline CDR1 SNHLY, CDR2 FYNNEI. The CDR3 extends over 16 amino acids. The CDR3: CTSSEETSEAKNIQYF. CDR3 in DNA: TGTACCAGCAGTGAAGAAACTAGCGAAGCCAAAAACATTCAGTACTTC. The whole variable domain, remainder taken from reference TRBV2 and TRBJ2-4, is EPEVTQTPSHQVTQMGQEVILRCVPISNHLYFYWYRQILGQKVEFLVSFYNNEISEKSEIFDDQFSVERPDGSNFTLKIRSTKLEDSAMYFCTSSEETSEAKNIQYFGAGTRLSVL.

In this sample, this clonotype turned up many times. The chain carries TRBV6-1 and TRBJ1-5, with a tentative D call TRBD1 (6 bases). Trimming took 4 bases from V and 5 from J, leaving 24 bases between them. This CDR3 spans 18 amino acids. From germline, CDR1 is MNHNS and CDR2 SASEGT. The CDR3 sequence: CASSAGTNSPSLHQPQHF. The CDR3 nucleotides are TGTGCCAGCAGTGCCGGGACAAATTCCCCATCCCTCCATCAGCCCCAGCATTTT.

The chain's CDR3 is CASSLLAGVFEQFF. CDR3 nucleotides: TGTGCCAGCAGCTTACTAGCGGGAGTTTTTGAGCAGTTCTTC. V gene TRBV7-2 combines with J gene TRBJ2-1; TRBD2 agrees at 10 bases. V was clipped by 2 bases and J by 9 bases; unmatched bases: 4. CDR3 length equals 14 residues. Germline V gene sequence: CDR1 SGHTA, CDR2 FQGNSA.

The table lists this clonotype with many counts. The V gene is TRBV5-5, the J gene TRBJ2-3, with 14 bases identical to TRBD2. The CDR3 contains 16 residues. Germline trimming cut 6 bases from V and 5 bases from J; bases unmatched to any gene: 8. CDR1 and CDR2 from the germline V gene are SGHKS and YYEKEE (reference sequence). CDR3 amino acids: CASNPGLAGGIDTQYF. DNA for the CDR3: TGTGCCAGCAACCCAGGACTAGCGGGAGGCATAGATACGCAGTATTTT.

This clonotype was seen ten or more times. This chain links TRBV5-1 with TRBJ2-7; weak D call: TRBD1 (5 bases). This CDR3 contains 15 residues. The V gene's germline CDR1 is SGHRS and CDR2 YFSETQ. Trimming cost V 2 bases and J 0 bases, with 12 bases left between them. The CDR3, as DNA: TGCGCCAGCAGCTTCGACAGCCAGAGCTCCTACGAGCAGTACTTC. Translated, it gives CASSFDSQSSYEQYF.

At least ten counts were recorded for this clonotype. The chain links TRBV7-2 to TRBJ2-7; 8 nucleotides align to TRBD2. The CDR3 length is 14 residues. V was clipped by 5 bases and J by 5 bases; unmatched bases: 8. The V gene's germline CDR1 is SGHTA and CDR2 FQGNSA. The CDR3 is CASSPGLVSNEQYF. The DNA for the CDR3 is TGTGCCAGCAGCCCGGGACTAGTTAGTAACGAGCAGTACTTC.

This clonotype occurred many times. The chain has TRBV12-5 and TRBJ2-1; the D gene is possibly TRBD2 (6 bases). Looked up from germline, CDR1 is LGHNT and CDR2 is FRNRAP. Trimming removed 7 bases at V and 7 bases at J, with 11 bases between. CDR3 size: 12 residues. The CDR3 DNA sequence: TGTGCTAGTGCCTCGGAGGGGAATGAGCAGTTCTTC. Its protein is CASASEGNEQFF.